The entry that follows covers one T cell receptor (beta chain) sequence. Libraries were prepared by immunoSEQ multiplex PCR; TCRdb keeps only in-frame clonotypes and omits some of them. The sample has some 60,000 clones; roughly four fifths are singletons. The CDR3 has 12 residues. Per germline, CDR1 SGHRS and CDR2 YFSETQ. Trimming left V 0 bases short and J 10 bases short, with 9 bases between. This entry comes from a study of radiotherapy plus CTLA-4 blockade in lung cancer. In chemo-refractory metastatic non-small-cell lung cancer, patients got ipilimumab CTLA-4 blockade together with focal radiation.

This rearrangement joins TRBV5-1 to TRBJ2-3; possibly TRBD2 for D (5 bases). The receptor was isolated from a human donor with non-small cell lung cancer who had a complete response to radiotherapy plus ipilimumab. The source was peripheral blood, collected from a patient treated with radiotherapy plus ipilimumab. The CDR3 nucleotides are TGCGCCAGCAGCTTGGGAGACTACGCGCAGTATTTT. Protein: CASSLGDYAQYF.